This is a list of T cell receptor beta chains from one sample in a study of T-cell reconstitution after alpha-beta-depleted transplantation in children. TCRdb reprocessed the PCR reads with MiXCR, giving one entry per CDR3 protein. In the table there are 780,000 or so distinct CDR3 sequences, 16% of which are singletons. The sequencing used PBMCs, mostly from graft donor cells, collected 360 days after TCRalphabeta/CD19-depleted stem cell transplant. The source of these receptors is a male patient aged 10 to 17 who had a stem cell transplant for acute lymphoblastic leukemia, so the T cells may come from the graft donor. Both conserved end residues are part of each CDR3. The D gene is left open where the match is weak. Size is omitted from some rows. Given values are once, few, many or a class for expanded clones.

cdr3_nt,cdr3_aa,v_call,clone_size,j_call,d_call
TGTGCCAGCAGGGACTATGGCTACACCTTC,CASRDYGYTF,TRBV21-1,many,TRBJ1-2,-
TGTGCCATCGGGCGGGTCCAAACCGACGACCCCTACAATGAGCAGTTCTTC,CAIGRVQTDDPYNEQFF,TRBV10-3,-,TRBJ2-1,-
TGTGCCAGCAGTTACTCGACTTTCGCCGAGGGGGGGTCCTACGAGCAGTACTTC,CASSYSTFAEGGSYEQYF,TRBV6-5,few,TRBJ2-7,-
TGTGCCAGCAGTTTAGAATGGGCTAGCGGGAATCCCGGGGAGCTGTTTTTT,CASSLEWASGNPGELFF,TRBV12-3/TRBV12-4,-,TRBJ2-2,TRBD2
TGTGCCAGCAGTTTGGCGGGAGGGCCGGTTAGCACAGATACGCAGTATTTT,CASSLAGGPVSTDTQYF,TRBV27,-,TRBJ2-3,TRBD2
TGTGCCAGCAGCTTTCGCTCCGGGGCTGAGCAGTTCTTC,CASSFRSGAEQFF,TRBV5-6,-,TRBJ2-1,-
TGTGCCAGGACTAGCCCAGACTCCTACGAGCAGTACTTC,CARTSPDSYEQYF,TRBV27,-,TRBJ2-7,TRBD2
TGCGCCAGCAGCTGGGGGGCTAGCGGTGAAGAGACCCAGTACTTC,CASSWGASGEETQYF,TRBV5-1,few,TRBJ2-5,-
TGTGCCAGCAGCTTAGATAAAGGCCGCGGGAGGGTCTACGAGCAGTACTTC,CASSLDKGRGRVYEQYF,TRBV11-2,few,TRBJ2-7,TRBD2
TGTGCCAGCAGCCAAGATTTTAGATACAATGAGCAGTTCTTC,CASSQDFRYNEQFF,TRBV4-2,-,TRBJ2-1,-
TGTGCCAGTATGTTGGCAGAACACTGGAACGAAGCTTTCTTT,CASMLAEHWNEAFF,TRBV19,-,TRBJ1-1,-
TGCAGCGTTGACCAACTAGGGTCTTTGGATGAGCAGTTCTTC,CSVDQLGSLDEQFF,TRBV29-1,many,TRBJ2-1,-
TGTGCCAGCAGTCCCTCCCGACAGGGGGCCTACGAGCAGTACTTC,CASSPSRQGAYEQYF,TRBV27,few,TRBJ2-7,TRBD1
TGTGCCACCAGTTCCACAGGGGGAACTGAAGCTTTCTTT,CATSSTGGTEAFF,TRBV24-1,few,TRBJ1-1,TRBD1
TGCGCCAGCAGCGGGGGAGGGTATGGCTACACCTTC,CASSGGGYGYTF,TRBV5-1,many,TRBJ1-2,-
TGTGCCACCAGTGATCCGTCGACCCTTGTCGGGGAGCTGTTTTTT,CATSDPSTLVGELFF,TRBV24-1,few,TRBJ2-2,-
TGCGCCAGCAGCTTCACTAGTCTGGGGGAGACCCAGTACTTC,CASSFTSLGETQYF,TRBV5-1,-,TRBJ2-5,-
TGTGCCAGCAGCCCTCCGACAGGGAAGGGCGAGCAGTACTTC,CASSPPTGKGEQYF,TRBV11-3,few,TRBJ2-7,TRBD1
TGTGCCAGCAGTCACCCCGAGACGATCGGGTGGGGGAAAGCTTTCTTT,CASSHPETIGWGKAFF,TRBV27,once,TRBJ1-1,-
TGTGCCACCCAGAGATCCGGGGCCAACGTCCTGACTTTC,CATQRSGANVLTF,TRBV7-7,few,TRBJ2-6,-
TGTGCCAGCAGCCAAGCTAGCGGGAGAGGAGGGAAAAACATTCAGTACTTC,CASSQASGRGGKNIQYF,TRBV4-2,-,TRBJ2-4,TRBD2
TGCAGTGCTCGACATCGGACTGGACCTTACAATGAGCAGTTCTTC,CSARHRTGPYNEQFF,TRBV20-1,few,TRBJ2-1,-
TGTGCCAGCAGCTTAGGAGAGGGGGCGGTTTCCAAAAACATTCAGTACTTC,CASSLGEGAVSKNIQYF,TRBV7-9,few,TRBJ2-4,TRBD1
TGCGCCAGCAGCTTAGGGGACGGAGAGACCCAGTACTTC,CASSLGDGETQYF,TRBV5-1,-,TRBJ2-5,-
TGTGTCACATTGGGGGCCTCCGAGCAGTACTTC,CVTLGASEQYF,TRBV6-5,-,TRBJ2-7,-
TGCGCCAGCAGCTCCCGTTGGGGGGGCGCCAACACTGAAGCTTTCTTT,CASSSRWGGANTEAFF,TRBV5-1,few,TRBJ1-1,-
TGCGCCAGCAGCCCTGAGGGGAGGAAGACCCAGTACTTC,CASSPEGRKTQYF,TRBV5-1,-,TRBJ2-5,-
TGTGCCAGCAGCTCCAGGGGGCAGAGGTTGACGGGGGAGCTGTTTTTT,CASSSRGQRLTGELFF,TRBV12-3/TRBV12-4,-,TRBJ2-2,TRBD1
TGTGCCAGCAGTCGCTCCGCCACAGGGGGCGCAGATGGCTACACCTTC,CASSRSATGGADGYTF,TRBV6-1,-,TRBJ1-2,TRBD1
TGTGCCAGCAGCTTGAGCCCGGGGTGGAGCACTGAAGCTTTCTTT,CASSLSPGWSTEAFF,TRBV5-4,-,TRBJ1-1,-
TGTGCCAGCAGCCCCCCTAGTGAGCAGTTCTTC,CASSPPSEQFF,TRBV7-9,-,TRBJ2-1,-
TGTGCCACCAGGGTCCAGGGTTCGGATAATTCACCCCTCCACTTT,CATRVQGSDNSPLHF,TRBV15,-,TRBJ1-6,-
TGTGCCAGCAGCTTAGAGGGACTAGCGAGACCCTACGAGCAGTACTTC,CASSLEGLARPYEQYF,TRBV7-2,few,TRBJ2-7,TRBD2
TGCAGCGTTGATGAGAGCATGAACACTGAAGCTTTCTTT,CSVDESMNTEAFF,TRBV29-1,few,TRBJ1-1,-
TGCAGCGTTTCCGGGACTAGTAGCGGCAAAAACATTCAGTACTTC,CSVSGTSSGKNIQYF,TRBV29-1,-,TRBJ2-4,TRBD2
TGTGCCAGCAGTCCATCCCGCGGAGGGGGTAATTACGAGCAGTACTTC,CASSPSRGGGNYEQYF,TRBV6-1,few,TRBJ2-7,-
TGCGCCAGCAGCCAAGCCCGGACAGGCTCCTACGAGCAGTACTTC,CASSQARTGSYEQYF,TRBV4-1,few,TRBJ2-7,TRBD1
TGTGCCAGCAATCGGGGGCGAGGGGTCCGGGATGAGCAGTTCTTC,CASNRGRGVRDEQFF,TRBV27,-,TRBJ2-1,-
TGTGCCAGCAGCGTCGACCCTAGCGGGGCCTACATTCAGTACTTC,CASSVDPSGAYIQYF,TRBV9,few,TRBJ2-4,TRBD2
TGTGCCAGCAGCCTACCACGGGGCGACGGGGAGCTGTTTTTT,CASSLPRGDGELFF,TRBV12-3/TRBV12-4,few,TRBJ2-2,-
TGCGCCAGCAGCCAAGTCCTGAGCACAGATACGCAGTATTTT,CASSQVLSTDTQYF,TRBV4-1,-,TRBJ2-3,-
TGTGCCAGCAGCACACGGCCTTTCTACAATGAGCAGTTCTTC,CASSTRPFYNEQFF,TRBV7-9,few,TRBJ2-1,-
TGCGCCAGCAGCTTGGAACCGGGACAGGGCCTCGAAGCTTTCTTT,CASSLEPGQGLEAFF,TRBV5-1,few,TRBJ1-1,TRBD1
TGTGCCAGCAGTGTCCGCCGGGGCAATCAGCCCCAGCATTTT,CASSVRRGNQPQHF,TRBV2,many,TRBJ1-5,-
TGTGCCAGCAGCGGAGGGGTTCGGGGACAGGGGGTGTATGGCTACACCTTC,CASSGGVRGQGVYGYTF,TRBV7-9,-,TRBJ1-2,TRBD1
TGTGCCAGCAGTTTAATGCGCGGGAGTTACGAGCAGTACTTC,CASSLMRGSYEQYF,TRBV12-3/TRBV12-4,few,TRBJ2-7,TRBD2
TGTGCCAGCAGCCAGACTAGCGGGAAGGGTTCCTACGAGCAGTACTTC,CASSQTSGKGSYEQYF,TRBV7-9,-,TRBJ2-7,TRBD2
TGTGCCACCAGCAGAGGTGGGACGGAGGCTATAGCCACTGAAGCTTTCTTT,CATSRGGTEAIATEAFF,TRBV15,-,TRBJ1-1,-
TGTGCCAGCAGTTTTAGGGGATATGGCAATCAGCCCCAGCATTTT,CASSFRGYGNQPQHF,TRBV27,few,TRBJ1-5,-
TGTGCCAGCAGCCCCGCCACCGGGACAGGGTTCACCGGGGAGCTGTTTTTT,CASSPATGTGFTGELFF,TRBV7-9,-,TRBJ2-2,TRBD1